Following are 9 T cell receptor beta chains from one sample sequenced in a study of CD8 T cells in Susac syndrome. RNA was extracted with the RNeasy kit, and a quantity of roughly 0.5 to 1 ug was reverse transcribed using random hexamers. TCRdb re-called the immunoSEQ multiplex PCR reads with MiXCR, one entry per CDR3 protein. Counted here are roughly 200,000 distinct CDR3 sequences, roughly 95% occurring once; the ten biggest clones make up around 0.15%. Material: CD8+ T cells from PBMCs. The receptors originated from a human donor with multiple sclerosis.

This chain joins TRBV15 and TRBJ2-3; 7 bases are a match to TRBD2. CDR1 LNHNV and CDR2 YYDKDF come from the germline V gene (reference sequence). V shed 3 bases, J shed 5 bases, and the junction held 11 bases outside the gene matches. This CDR3 contains 16 residues. In DNA form, the CDR3 reads TGTGCCACCAGCAGGGGGACGGGAGGTCGGGTAGATACGCAGTATTTT. Translation gives CATSRGTGGRVDTQYF.

The chain is built from TRBV11-2 and TRBJ2-1; D may match TRBD1 or TRBD2 (5 bases each). In germline, CDR1 is SGHAT, CDR2 FQNNGV. Trimming shortened V by 7 bases and J by 1 base, and 11 bases separated the two germline ends. This CDR3 spans 14 amino acids. The CDR3 nucleotides read TGTGCCAGCAAAGGTTGGGGGTCCTACAATGAGCAGTTCTTC. Its translation: CASKGWGSYNEQFF.

This clonotype has just one count. The chain carries TRBV11-2 and TRBJ2-1; D ambiguous. CDR1 SGHAT and CDR2 FQNNGV come from the germline V gene. The CDR3 sequence is 13 residues long. Trimming stripped 7 bases from V and 2 bases from J, with 9 bases between. CDR3 in amino acids: CASTPGAYNEQFF. Written as DNA, the CDR3 is TGTGCCAGCACCCCGGGCGCCTACAATGAGCAGTTCTTC.

The rearrangement uses TRBV4-1 and TRBJ2-7; D not certain. The CDR3 totals 15 residues. Trimming took 0 bases from V and 0 from J, leaving 9 bases between them. Germline V gene data show CDR1 as MGHRA and CDR2 as YSYEKL. The CDR3 region is CASSQDLTTSYEQYF. The CDR3 region has the DNA TGCGCCAGCAGCCAAGATCTTACAACCTCCTACGAGCAGTACTTC.

The rearrangement uses TRBV12-3 or TRBV12-4 and TRBJ2-7; no reliable D call. CDR3 length: 12 amino acids. V shed 3 bases and J shed 0 bases, with 3 bases lying between them. The CDR3 bases are TGTGCCAGCAGTTTCCCCTCCTACGAGCAGTACTTC. This sequence encodes CASSFPSYEQYF.

J is TRBJ2-7 and V is TRBV3-1; TRBD2 agrees at 7 bases. Germline V gene data show CDR1 as LGHDT and CDR2 as YNNKEL (reference sequence). The CDR3 totals 15 residues. J lost 3 bases, V lost 3 bases, and 8 bases had no gene match. The DNA for the CDR3 is TGTGCCAGCAGCCAGAGTCTCGGGACTAACTACGAGCAGTACTTC. As protein: CASSQSLGTNYEQYF.

This chain connects TRBV27 to TRBJ1-4; 10 nucleotides align to TRBD1. The CDR3 contains 16 residues. Germline V gene sequence: CDR1 MNHEY, CDR2 SMNVEV (reference sequence). The J segment lost 8 bases and the V segment lost 0 bases, leaving 6 bases of the junction unmatched. The CDR3 loop reads CASSLSGTGASEKLFF. In DNA form, the CDR3 reads TGTGCCAGCAGTTTATCGGGGACAGGGGCTTCGGAAAAACTGTTTTTT.

This chain links TRBV7-9 with TRBJ2-7; 10 bases align to TRBD1. CDR3 length equals 14 residues. The germline CDR1 and CDR2 sequences are SEHNR and FQNEAQ (reference sequence). With 2 bases clipped from V and 10 bases from J, the junction kept 8 bases outside the gene matches. The CDR3 bases are TGTGCCAGCAGCTTATTGTCGGGACAGGGGAAACAGTACTTC. Translated, it gives CASSLLSGQGKQYF.

The chain is built from TRBV9 and TRBJ1-2; no reliable D call. The V and J ends lost 4 bases and 4 bases respectively, with 14 bases between them. This CDR3 is built from 14 residues. Looked up from germline, CDR1 is SGDLS and CDR2 is YYNGEE. The CDR3 coding sequence is TGTGCCAGCAGCCCAGAGACGGGTGGCTATGGCTACACCTTC. Its protein is CASSPETGGYGYTF.